Listed here is a single T cell receptor (beta chain). Its antigen is not identified. V gave up 3 bases and J gave up 6 bases; unmatched junction bases: 5. The CDR3 spans 14 residues. In germline, CDR1 is SGHTA, CDR2 FQGNSA. This record belongs to a study of Ad26.COV2.S vaccination and SARS-CoV-2 variants. Overall study findings and caveats: Total responses of T cells may have been underestimated by the analyses of TCR breadth and depth.

Sample treatment: some 20 received Ad26.COV2.S at low or high dose, single or two shots; five or six received placebo; per-sample allocation not given. Day 63 following the first vaccine or placebo injection was when the samples were taken. This Boston cohort included adults aged 18-55 years. Assay: immunoSEQ multiplex PCR; the TCRdb copy retains only in-frame clones and omits some. The table shows approximately 280,000 clones, with around 87% occurring only once. This clonotype was obtained from a person aged 18-60 years who received the Ad26.COV2.S COVID-19 vaccine or a placebo. This rearrangement joins TRBV7-2 to TRBJ2-3; 8 nucleotides line up with TRBD2. The source was peripheral blood, collected in a trial of Ad26.COV2.S vaccine versus placebo. This CDR3 reads CASSFGTRVDTQYF. DNA of the CDR3: TGTGCCAGCAGCTTCGGGACTAGGGTGGATACGCAGTATTTT. Combining the CDR3 with reference TRBV7-2 and TRBJ2-3 gives the whole variable domain GAGVSQSPSNKVTEKGKDVELRCDPISGHTALYWYRQSLGQGLEFLIYFQGNSAPDKSGLPSDRFSAERTGGSVSTLTIQRTQQEDSAVYLCASSFGTRVDTQYFGPGTRLTVL.